These 2 T cell receptor beta chains were all obtained from the same sample, sequenced in a study of shared clonotypes between healthy human individuals. Sequencing used immunoSEQ multiplex PCR; TCRdb keeps in-frame clones, though not all of them. The table lists more than 2 million clones, 90% to 96% of them singletons, with 0.13% in the top ten. The sample comprised naive CD4+ T cells sorted from blood. The sample's subset: CD45RA+ positively selected. These receptors were taken from a man between 18 and 29 years old in good health.

The chain joins TRBV7-8 to TRBJ2-7; 11 bases line up with TRBD1. V shed 6 bases, J shed 2 bases, and the junction held 6 bases outside the gene matches. Germline lookup yields CDR1 SGHVS and CDR2 FQNEAQ. The length of the CDR3 is 15 residues. CDR3 protein: CASRHGTGGTYEQYF. The CDR3 region has the DNA TGTGCCAGCAGGCACGGGACAGGGGGTACCTACGAGCAGTACTTC.

The J gene is TRBJ1-1, the V gene TRBV7-2; 8 bases line up with TRBD1. The CDR3 sequence is 18 residues long. J lost 0 bases, V lost 5 bases, and 14 bases had no gene match. Per the germline V gene, CDR1 is SGHTA and CDR2 is FQGNSA. The CDR3 loop is CASSPDRAFNYMNTEAFF. The CDR3 DNA reads TGTGCCAGCAGCCCGGACAGGGCCTTTAACTACATGAACACTGAAGCTTTCTTT. The entire variable domain, with the rest obtained from reference TRBV7-2 and TRBJ1-1, is as follows: GAGVSQSPSNKVTEKGKDVELRCDPISGHTALYWYRQSLGQGLEFLIYFQGNSAPDKSGLPSDRFSAERTGGSVSTLTIQRTQQEDSAVYLCASSPDRAFNYMNTEAFFGQGTRLTVV.